Following are 15 T cell receptor beta chains from one sample sequenced in a study of Japanese encephalitis immunity and Zika vaccine responses. For less than seven days, PBMCs labeled with CFSE were cultured with peptide pools at approximately 1 ug/mL each. Proliferating CD4 T cells were sorted unfixed as live CD56-CD19-CD16-CD3+CD4+ CFSE-low cells. TCRdb used MiXCR to reprocess the 5' RACE reads, holding one entry per CDR3 protein. The sample has over 95 distinct CDR3 sequences, 10% seen once. This sample comprised antigen-activated CD4+ T cells from blood, cultured, obtained during a Zika inactivated vaccine study. These receptor sequences come from an adult man who received an inactivated Zika virus vaccine.

This clonotype is termed hyperexpanded. This chain joins TRBV20-1 and TRBJ2-1; tentatively, D is TRBD2 (7 bases). V lost 0 bases, J lost 10 bases, and 19 bases lay in between. The CDR3 has 15 amino acids. CDR1 is DFQATT, CDR2 SNEGSKA, per germline (reference sequence). The CDR3 sequence is CSARDPGGHEAEQFF. The CDR3 bases are TGCAGTGCTAGAGATCCGGGGGGACATGAGGCGGAGCAGTTCTTC.

Within the sample, this clonotype is large. V gene TRBV5-4 combines with J gene TRBJ2-3; 7 bases align to TRBD2. With 3 bases clipped from V and 3 bases from J, the junction kept 10 bases outside the gene matches. Per the germline V gene, CDR1 is SGHNT and CDR2 is YYREEE (reference sequence). The CDR3 spans 16 residues. The DNA for the CDR3 is TGTGCCAGCAGCTGGGGAGTTGGGGGGGGAACAGATACGCAGTATTTT. As protein: CASSWGVGGGTDTQYF. Combining the CDR3 with reference TRBV5-4 and TRBJ2-3 gives the whole variable domain ETGVTQSPTHLIKTRGQQVTLRCSSQSGHNTVSWYQQALGQGPQFIFQYYREEENGRGNFPPRFSGLQFPNYSSELNVNALELDDSALYLCASSWGVGGGTDTQYFGPGTRLTVL.

By its share, this clonotype is large. The chain couples TRBV9 to TRBJ1-4, with D unresolved. The ends were cut back, 3 bases at V and 10 bases at J, with 22 bases in the middle. The CDR3 length is 16 residues. Germline CDR1 SGDLS, CDR2 YYNGEE. In nucleotides, the CDR3 is TGTGCCAGCAGCGGAGGGAGCGGGGAGGCCAACGGAAAACTGTTTTTT. This codes for CASSGGSGEANGKLFF.

In its sample, this clonotype is medium-sized (0.01 to 0.1%). This chain joins TRBV4-3 and TRBJ2-3; TRBD1 aligns across 7 bases. With V trimmed by 1 base and J by 5 bases, 6 bases remained unmatched. The CDR3 has 15 amino acids. Germline V gene lookup returns CDR1 LGHNA and CDR2 YSLEER. In DNA, the CDR3 is TGCGCCAGCAGCCAAGGGCAGCCAGGGGGAGATACGCAGTATTTT. Its protein product is CASSQGQPGGDTQYF.

This clonotype is categorized as hyperexpanded. V gene TRBV29-1 combines with J gene TRBJ1-1, with 8 bases identical to TRBD1. The germline gives CDR1 SQVTM, CDR2 ANQGSEA. This CDR3 has 14 residues. V trimming: 3 bases; J trimming: 4 bases; junction bases outside the gene matches: 7. The CDR3 DNA sequence: TGCAGCGTTGACAGGGGGCTTATTGGCACTGAAGCTTTCTTT. This encodes CSVDRGLIGTEAFF.

To note about this clonotype: This CDR3 fails to terminate in the conserved phenylalanine or tryptophan, so it likely reflects a read error. The rearrangement uses TRBV12-3 or TRBV12-4 and TRBJ2-3; TRBD2 aligns across 7 bases. The CDR3 loop spans 12 amino acids. CDR3 nucleotides: TGTGACAGCAGGACTAGAACAGATACGCAGTATGGT. Translating it yields CDSRTRTDTQYG.

By sample fraction, this clonotype is large. This chain uses TRBV6-1 with TRBJ2-3, with D maybe TRBD2 (7 bases). Trimming removed 4 bases at V and 6 bases at J, with 14 bases between. The CDR3 loop spans 14 amino acids. From germline, CDR1 is MNHNS and CDR2 SASEGT. In DNA, the CDR3 is TGTGCCAGCAGTGTCGCGGGGGCGGGTGATACGCAGTATTTT. It specifies CASSVAGAGDTQYF.

This clonotype counts as large (0.1 to 1%). The chain couples TRBV2 to TRBJ1-4, with unresolved D. V lost 6 bases, J lost 0 bases, and 8 bases lay in between. The CDR3 is made up of 14 amino acids. Germline V gene data show CDR1 as SNHLY and CDR2 as FYNNEI. The CDR3 coding sequence is TGTGCCAGCAGAGACCTTGCAACTAATGAAAAACTGTTTTTT. It translates to CASRDLATNEKLFF. Supplemented by reference TRBV2 and TRBJ1-4, the full variable domain reads EPEVTQTPSHQVTQMGQEVILRCVPISNHLYFYWYRQILGQKVEFLVSFYNNEISEKSEIFDDQFSVERPDGSNFTLKIRSTKLEDSAMYFCASRDLATNEKLFFGSGTQLSVL.

Judged by abundance, this clonotype is large. V usage is TRBV4-2 and J usage is TRBJ1-4; TRBD1 matches at 8 bases. This CDR3 region has 14 residues. Germline V gene data show CDR1 as LGHNA and CDR2 as YNFKEQ. J gave up 8 bases and V 4 bases, and 6 bases lay outside the gene matches. CDR3 region: CASSRGQGLEKLFF. In DNA, the CDR3 is TGTGCCAGCAGCCGCGGACAGGGTTTAGAAAAACTGTTTTTT.

This clonotype is hyperexpanded by share. The gene calls are TRBV4-2 and TRBJ2-3; 8 bases fit TRBD2. The trim removed 0 bases at V and 2 bases at J, leaving 10 bases unmatched. Germline assignment: CDR1 LGHNA and CDR2 YNFKEQ. This CDR3 contains 18 residues. The CDR3 sequence: CASSQDVERGTSTDTQYF. For the CDR3, the DNA is TGTGCCAGCAGCCAAGATGTCGAGCGGGGGACCTCCACAGATACGCAGTATTTT.

The CDR3 sequence: CASSLQYEQYF. The CDR3 coding sequence is TGTGCCAGCAGCCTTCAGTACGAGCAGTACTTC. The rearrangement uses TRBV7-2 and TRBJ2-7; D is ambiguous. The V gene lost 5 bases and the J gene lost 4 bases, with 6 bases spanning the gap. The CDR3 spans 11 residues. Germline CDR1 reads SGHTA; CDR2 reads FQGNSA.

By share of the sample, this clonotype is hyperexpanded (1% or more). CDR3 nucleotides: TGTGCCAGCAGCCCTTATGGGGGAATCAATGAGCAGTTCTTC. Translated, it gives CASSPYGGINEQFF. This chain links TRBV7-9 with TRBJ2-1, with D possibly being TRBD1 or TRBD2 (5 bases each). This CDR3 has 14 amino acids. The V end lost 5 bases, the J end lost 6 bases, and 14 bases lay between the germline ends. Germline CDR1 SEHNR, CDR2 FQNEAQ (reference sequence).

By share, this clonotype counts as large (0.1 to 1%). The chain carries TRBV5-1 and TRBJ1-1; D ambiguous. The germline V and J ends were trimmed by 0 bases and 7 bases, with 10 bases remaining between them. Germline V gene data show CDR1 as SGHRS and CDR2 as YFSETQ. The CDR3 consists of 13 residues. The CDR3 DNA reads as TGCGCCAGCAGCTTGGATCAGGCTCTTGAAGCTTTCTTT. This translates into CASSLDQALEAFF.

This clonotype is large. This sequence joins TRBV19 and TRBJ1-2; D unclear. The ends were cut back, 6 bases at V and 0 bases at J, with 17 bases in the middle. The CDR3 totals 16 residues. Germline V gene sequence: CDR1 LNHDA, CDR2 SQIVND (reference sequence). The CDR3 is CASRPEGLTTNYGYTF. Here the CDR3 DNA reads TGTGCCAGTAGGCCCGAAGGGCTGACCACTAACTATGGCTACACCTTC.

This clonotype is deemed large (0.1 to 1%). J is TRBJ1-5 and V is TRBV6-1; 7 bases are a match to TRBD1. V shed 4 bases and J 5 bases; nucleotides not matched to a gene: 5. There are 14 residues in the CDR3. Germline V lookup: CDR1 MNHNS, CDR2 SASEGT. The CDR3 loop is CASSAFRGDQPQHF. The CDR3 nucleotides read TGTGCCAGCAGTGCTTTCAGGGGGGATCAGCCCCAGCATTTT.